One and the same sample provided the 9 T cell receptor beta chains below, sequenced in a study of blood T cell repertoires in COVID-19. Sequencing was performed with immunoSEQ multiplex PCR; in TCRdb, only in-frame clones are kept and a portion is missing. The sample carries around 200,000 clones, around four fifths recorded once. The source material was peripheral blood. These receptors were obtained from an elderly woman with active or convalescent COVID-19.

V is TRBV11-3 and J is TRBJ1-3; D uncertain. The germline V and J ends were trimmed by 5 bases and 2 bases, with 10 bases remaining between them. CDR3 length: 14 residues. Looked up from germline, CDR1 is SGHNT and CDR2 is YENEEA. The CDR3 coding sequence is TGTGCCAGCAGCCCCCGGACTGCTGGAAACACCATATATTTT. It translates to CASSPRTAGNTIYF.

V gene TRBV7-2 combines with J gene TRBJ2-5; TRBD2 might be the D (7 bases). CDR3 length: 14 residues. Germline V CDR1 and CDR2: SGHTA, FQGNSA. Trimming pared 6 bases from V and 5 bases from J, leaving 16 bases between. CDR3 coding DNA: TGTGCCAGCAGGTCCGGGGGGCGCCTCGAGACCCAGTACTTC. Protein product: CASRSGGRLETQYF.

The rearrangement joins TRBV19 to TRBJ1-2; 9 positions match TRBD1. The trim removed 6 bases at V and 4 bases at J, leaving 9 bases unmatched. Looked up from germline, CDR1 is LNHDA and CDR2 is SQIVND (reference sequence). The CDR3 totals 15 residues. CDR3 in DNA: TGTGCCAGTAGGGATCCCGGACAGGGGACCTATGGCTACACCTTC. The encoded protein is CASRDPGQGTYGYTF.

The CDR3 protein is CASSEATGGPYEQYF. Written as DNA, the CDR3 is TGCGCCAGCAGTGAGGCCACAGGGGGTCCCTACGAGCAGTACTTC. This rearrangement joins TRBV10-1 to TRBJ2-7; TRBD1 aligns across 8 bases. The J segment lost 2 bases and the V segment lost 2 bases, leaving 5 bases of the junction unmatched. Germline V gene data show CDR1 as WNHNN and CDR2 as SYGVQD (reference sequence). The CDR3 runs to 15 residues.

The rearrangement links TRBV7-9 to TRBJ2-7; TRBD1 aligns across 8 bases. Trimming removed 6 bases from V and 6 bases from J; junction bases left unmatched: 4. This CDR3 is built from 12 residues. Germline V gives CDR1 SEHNR, CDR2 FQNEAQ (reference sequence). The CDR3: CASRQTGGEQYF. CDR3 DNA: TGTGCCAGCAGACAAACAGGGGGCGAGCAGTACTTC.

The genes are TRBV24-1 and TRBJ2-3, with D perhaps TRBD1 (5 bases). V gave up 3 bases and J gave up 0 bases, with 9 bases separating them. CDR1 and CDR2 (germline): KGHDR, SFDVKD. CDR3 size: 15 residues. As DNA, the CDR3 is TGTGCCACCAGTGATAAGGGGTTAAGCACAGATACGCAGTATTTT. Residues: CATSDKGLSTDTQYF.

The rearrangement links TRBV19 to TRBJ1-1, with D possibly TRBD1 on 6 matching bases. Trimming stripped 8 bases from V and 7 bases from J, with 20 bases between. The CDR3 is made up of 14 amino acids. The germline V gene encodes CDR1 LNHDA and CDR2 SQIVND (reference sequence). This CDR3 is CASRVGAVQGEAFF. The CDR3, as DNA: TGTGCCAGTCGTGTGGGGGCCGTACAGGGTGAAGCTTTCTTT. Full variable domain (missing parts from reference TRBV19 and TRBJ1-1): DGGITQSPKYLFRKEGQNVTLSCEQNLNHDAMYWYRQDPGQGLRLIYYSQIVNDFQKGDIAEGYSVSREKKESFPLTVTSAQKNPTAFYLCASRVGAVQGEAFFGQGTRLTVV.

This clone was detected once. The genes are TRBV13 and TRBJ2-5; 8 bases match TRBD2. In germline, CDR1 is PRHDT, CDR2 FYEKMQ (reference sequence). CDR3 length equals 14 residues. J gave up 4 bases and V 5 bases, and 6 bases lay outside the gene matches. CDR3 in amino acids: CASSPTSGRETQYF. DNA of the CDR3: TGTGCCAGCAGCCCAACTAGCGGTCGAGAGACCCAGTACTTC.

V gene TRBV6-5 combines with J gene TRBJ2-7; D is ambiguous. The CDR3 spans 13 residues. The ends were cut back, 6 bases at V and 3 bases at J, with 12 bases in the middle. The germline V gene encodes CDR1 MNHEY and CDR2 SVGAGI. CDR3 nucleotides: TGTGCCAGCAGCCAGACACCCAGCTACGAGCAGTACTTC. It translates to CASSQTPSYEQYF.